This note documents a single T cell receptor beta chain sequence. Its antigen is as yet unknown. The CDR3 is 17 amino acids. Trimming removed 4 bases from V and 5 bases from J; junction bases left unmatched: 14. CDR1 and CDR2 from the germline V gene are MNHEY and SMNVEV (reference sequence). This entry comes from a study of cytomegalovirus exposure and HLA in healthy donors. Whole-study results and caveats: Upon later analysis, HLA-associated TCR beta chains proved more clonally expanded than other, equally common chains. A later analysis by the authors found several of the most significant clusters apparently linked to common viral pathogens. Specificity of a few CMV-associated chains for CMV antigens was verified in vitro. Associated with HLA alleles at 0.05 false discovery rate in a later analysis were around 15,000 TCR beta sequences.

The PCR made use of 60 Vbeta and 13 Jbeta primers. Profiled with immunoSEQ multiplex PCR; TCRdb holds only in-frame clones, not every one. The table has 150,000 to 200,000 clones, over 70% seen once. This chain uses TRBV27 with TRBJ2-1, with 7 bases matching TRBD2. This receptor was identified in a woman in her thirties in good health and CMV-seronegative. The sample was PBMCs. CDR3 coding DNA: TGTGCCAGCAGTTCCTCATCTCTAGCGGCACCTCACAATGAGCAGTTCTTC. This sequence encodes CASSSSSLAAPHNEQFF.